The rows below give T cell receptor beta chains drawn from one sample of a study of T cells after posttransplantation cyclophosphamide. The method was immunoSEQ multiplex PCR; TCRdb's version includes in-frame clones alone and lacks a portion of them. The sample lists fewer than 40,000 clones, none appearing once, the ten largest making up about 4.5%. Sequencing was carried out using PBMCs. These receptors were taken from a woman in her fifties or sixties in good health and a related stem cell transplant donor. CDR3s include the opening cysteine and the closing phenylalanine or tryptophan. D genes are given only for firm matches. Clone size is not always given. Where it is, it says once, few, many or a class for expanded clones.

j_call d_call v_call clone_size cdr3_aa cdr3_nt
TRBJ2-1 TRBD2 TRBV30 many CACPLAGALSSYNEQFF TGTGCCTGCCCACTAGCGGGGGCCCTTAGCTCCTACAATGAGCAGTTCTTC
TRBJ1-4 . TRBV18 many CASSRQLLGEKLFF TGTGCCAGCTCGAGACAGCTCCTTGGGGAAAAACTGTTTTTT
TRBJ1-3 . TRBV6-1 many CASSEIGFSGNTIYF TGTGCCAGCAGTGAAATCGGGTTCTCTGGAAACACCATATATTTT
TRBJ2-5 TRBD1 TRBV5-1 many CASSSGQGRETQYF TGCGCCAGCAGCTCAGGACAGGGTAGAGAGACCCAGTACTTC
TRBJ1-2 . TRBV7-2 many CASGRGSANYGYTF TGTGCCAGCGGTCGGGGGTCCGCTAACTATGGCTACACCTTC
TRBJ2-7 . TRBV28 few CASVPGRDRYYEQYF TGTGCCAGCGTCCCAGGCAGGGATCGGTACTACGAGCAGTACTTC
TRBJ1-2 . TRBV2 many CASSEEGHGYGYTF TGTGCCAGCAGTGAAGAGGGACACGGCTATGGCTACACCTTC
TRBJ1-5 . TRBV6-1 many CASRRQLNQPQHF TGTGCCAGCAGGAGACAGCTGAATCAGCCCCAGCATTTT
TRBJ2-3 . TRBV5-4 many CASSPRSGSPRDTQYF TGTGCCAGCAGCCCCAGAAGCGGTTCCCCTAGGGATACGCAGTATTTT
TRBJ2-7 . TRBV6-5 . CASSYGGSGEQYF TGTGCCAGCAGTTATGGAGGATCGGGCGAGCAGTACTTC
TRBJ2-2 TRBD2 TRBV7-3 many CASSPPSGGNTGELFF TGTGCCAGCAGCCCCCCTAGCGGGGGGAACACCGGGGAGCTGTTTTTT
TRBJ1-6 . TRBV11-2 many CASSLTEGSSPLHF TGTGCCAGCAGCTTGACTGAAGGAAGCTCACCCCTCCACTTT
TRBJ2-3 TRBD2 TRBV28 many CAIAGGGTDTQYF TGTGCTATAGCGGGGGGCGGCACAGATACGCAGTATTTT
TRBJ1-1 TRBD1 TRBV4-1 many CASSHHGTGADTEAFF TGCGCCAGCAGCCACCATGGAACAGGGGCGGACACTGAAGCTTTCTTT
TRBJ1-3 . TRBV7-2 . CASSLGQVSGNAIYF TGTGCCAGCAGCTTGGGGCAGGTCTCTGGAAACGCCATATATTTT
TRBJ2-1 . TRBV12-5 many CASGPGGSSSYNEQFF TGTGCTAGTGGGCCTGGGGGGTCGAGCTCCTACAATGAGCAGTTCTTC
TRBJ2-5 TRBD2 TRBV28 few CASSLAGGQETQYF TGTGCCAGCAGTTTGGCGGGGGGGCAAGAGACCCAGTACTTC
TRBJ1-5 TRBD1 TRBV19 many CASTTQPGTGQGQPQHF TGTGCCAGTACCACACAACCCGGGACAGGGCAGGGACAGCCCCAGCATTTT
TRBJ2-3 TRBD2 TRBV15 . CATSRAPGLADTDTQYF TGTGCCACCAGCAGAGCGCCCGGACTAGCGGATACAGATACGCAGTATTTT
TRBJ1-2 TRBD1 TRBV11-2 many CASTPRGLNGYTF TGTGCCAGCACCCCAAGGGGGCTCAATGGCTACACCTTC
TRBJ1-4 TRBD1 TRBV18 many CASSPRPGQGTEKLFF TGTGCCAGCTCACCACGACCGGGACAGGGGACTGAAAAACTGTTTTTT
TRBJ2-7 . TRBV7-2 many CASSPFAGYEQYF TGTGCCAGCAGCCCTTTCGCGGGCTACGAGCAGTACTTC
TRBJ2-7 . TRBV6-1 many CASSFLQGLGEQYF TGTGCCAGCAGTTTTCTTCAGGGGTTGGGGGAGCAGTACTTC
TRBJ1-6 TRBD1 TRBV28 many CASSTWDRGDNSPLHF TGTGCCAGCAGTACCTGGGACAGGGGGGATAATTCACCCCTCCACTTT
TRBJ2-3 TRBD2 TRBV19 many CASRELAGRRDTQYF TGTGCCAGTAGAGAGCTAGCGGGGCGGAGAGATACGCAGTATTTT
TRBJ1-1 . TRBV5-1 many CASSLEGRRNTEAFF TGCGCCAGCAGCTTGGAAGGAAGGAGGAACACTGAAGCTTTCTTT
TRBJ2-7 . TRBV30 many CAWRLSSYEQYF TGTGCCTGGAGGCTTAGCTCCTACGAGCAGTACTTC
TRBJ2-2 TRBD1 TRBV6-1 many CASTLRGSAGGELFF TGTGCCAGCACCCTCAGGGGGTCCGCTGGCGGGGAGCTGTTTTTT
TRBJ2-3 TRBD2 TRBV6-5 many CASSKLAGGTDTQYF TGTGCCAGCAGCAAACTAGCGGGGGGCACAGATACGCAGTATTTT
TRBJ1-5 TRBD1 TRBV7-2 many CASSLDTGARQPQHF TGTGCCAGCAGCTTAGATACAGGGGCCAGACAGCCCCAGCATTTT
TRBJ1-6 . TRBV7-9 many CASRVAGADSPLHF TGTGCCAGCAGGGTCGCAGGGGCGGATTCACCCCTCCACTTT
TRBJ1-6 . TRBV27 . CASSLTLNSPLHF TGTGCCAGCAGTTTAACGCTAAATTCACCCCTCCACTTT
TRBJ2-2 . TRBV7-6 many CASRLQGGVNTGELFF TGTGCCAGCAGATTACAAGGGGGGGTAAACACCGGGGAGCTGTTTTTT
TRBJ2-3 . TRBV28 many CASRTAGAPTDTQYF TGTGCCAGCAGAACCGCGGGCGCCCCCACAGATACGCAGTATTTT
TRBJ2-1 . TRBV18 many CASSPNWSYQQFF TGTGCCAGCTCACCAAACTGGTCCTACCAGCAGTTCTTC
TRBJ2-2 TRBD1 TRBV6-1 many CASSESAGGTGELFF TGTGCCAGCAGTGAATCGGCAGGGGGCACCGGGGAGCTGTTTTTT
TRBJ1-1 . TRBV7-3 many CASGRGMNTEAFF TGTGCCAGCGGTCGGGGAATGAACACTGAAGCTTTCTTT
TRBJ2-5 TRBD1 TRBV9 few CASSVEQGLWETQYF TGCGCCAGCAGCGTAGAACAGGGGCTCTGGGAGACCCAGTACTTC
TRBJ2-3 TRBD1 TRBV5-6 many CASSSGTGWGDTQYF TGTGCCAGCAGCTCCGGGACAGGGTGGGGGGATACGCAGTATTTT
TRBJ2-7 TRBD2 TRBV6-5 many CASSRSGGVYEQYF TGTGCCAGCAGCAGGAGCGGGGGGGTCTACGAGCAGTACTTC
TRBJ2-7 . TRBV5-8 many CASRPVESYEQYF TGTGCCAGCAGGCCGGTAGAGTCCTACGAGCAGTACTTC
TRBJ2-3 . TRBV6-5 few CASRDISTDTQYF TGTGCCAGCAGGGACATTAGCACAGATACGCAGTATTTT
TRBJ2-3 . TRBV9 many CASSVGLSTDTQYF TGTGCCAGCAGCGTAGGGCTTAGCACAGATACGCAGTATTTT
TRBJ2-3 TRBD1 TRBV28 few CASSSFSRDRGRGSHTDTQYF TGTGCCAGCAGCTCCTTTTCGAGGGACAGGGGGCGCGGTTCCCACACAGATACGCAGTATTTT